This TCR beta chain was documented in a study of monozygotic twins with inflammatory bowel disease. Someone took an approximately 2.3 ml blood sample from each of the donors. Total RNA from whole blood was isolated with no T cell sorting. The CDR3 sequence is 15 residues long. CDR1 SGHAT and CDR2 FQNNGV come from the germline V gene. The RNA usage for each TCR library was about 3.5 ug of total RNA. Reanalyzing the 5' RACE reads, TCRdb keeps one entry per CDR3 protein, without DNA. The sample table sets out approximately 200,000 distinct CDR3 sequences. The receptor was derived from a human donor with ulcerative colitis or Crohn's disease, or a healthy co-twin of an affected twin (not recorded which). The sequencing input was blood. The V call is TRBV11-2, the J call TRBJ2-1; absent DNA, TCRdb's TRBD2 call cannot be checked. The CDR3 protein is CASSARSSGNNEQFF.